The 4 T cell receptor beta chains reported below all come from one sample, sequenced in a study of blood T cell repertoires in COVID-19. This table comes from immunoSEQ multiplex PCR, and its TCRdb copy is limited to in-frame clones, with some not included. The sample lists 250,000 to 350,000 clones, over 75% seen once, with around 0.9% in the top ten. Source material: PBMCs or T cells enriched from blood (not recorded which). Receptor source: a woman aged 25 to 39 who had recovered from COVID-19.

This clone turned up a few times. The chain has TRBV28 and TRBJ1-5; 7 positions match TRBD1. CDR1 and CDR2 from the germline V gene are MDHEN and SYDVKM. The CDR3 has 15 residues. V lost 5 bases, J lost 5 bases, and 9 bases stayed unmatched. For the CDR3, the DNA is TGTGCCAGCAGTGACTACAGGGGTGAGGATCAGCCCCAGCATTTT. Residues: CASSDYRGEDQPQHF. The variable domain in full, with the rest retrieved from reference TRBV28 and TRBJ1-5, is DVKVTQSSRYLVKRTGEKVFLECVQDMDHENMFWYRQDPGLGLRLIYFSYDVKMKEKGDIPEGYSVSREKKERFSLILESASTNQTSMYLCASSDYRGEDQPQHFGDGTRLSIL.

The rearrangement links TRBV7-8 to TRBJ1-6, with 7 bases lining up with TRBD1. J was trimmed by 15 bases and V by 5 bases; bases with no gene match: 22. This CDR3 contains 17 residues. Germline CDR1 is SGHVS and CDR2 is FQNEAQ. The CDR3 reads CASSPGRDSPYNSDLHF. The CDR3 DNA reads as TGTGCCAGCAGCCCAGGACGGGACAGCCCTTATAATTCAGACCTCCACTTT.

A single count supports this clone. The chain uses TRBV5-4 and TRBJ1-2; a possible D gene is TRBD1 (5 bases). Trimming left V 2 bases short and J 0 bases short, with 14 bases between. From germline, CDR1 is SGHNT and CDR2 YYREEE (reference sequence). The CDR3 runs 16 residues. The CDR3 loop is CASSFGAGLANYGYTF. The CDR3 nucleotides read TGTGCCAGCAGCTTTGGGGCGGGGTTGGCTAACTATGGCTACACCTTC.

The V gene is TRBV30, the J gene TRBJ1-3; D remains ambiguous. CDR1 and CDR2 (germline): GTSNPN, SVGIG (reference sequence). This CDR3 contains 11 residues. V was pared by 2 bases and J by 4 bases, with 3 bases between. CDR3 nucleotide sequence: TGTGCCTGGAGTTCAGGAAACACCATATATTTT. Its protein is CAWSSGNTIYF.